The entry that follows covers one T cell receptor (beta chain) sequence. Its antigen is still unknown. CDR3 length equals 13 residues. V was clipped by 6 bases and J by 5 bases; unmatched bases: 1. This entry belongs to a study of Ad26.COV2.S vaccination and SARS-CoV-2 variants. Whole-study results and caveats: Vaccine and placebo recipients had comparable breadth of non-spike TCRs.

This sample's treatment: 15 to 20 received Ad26.COV2.S at low or high dose, single or two shots; several received placebo; per-sample allocation not given. Day 63 after the first injection of vaccine or placebo was the sampling time. Clones were sequenced by immunoSEQ multiplex PCR, and TCRdb holds only the in-frame ones, with some missing. The sample has 350,000 to 500,000 clones; roughly 91% are singletons. The chain recombines TRBV12-3 or TRBV12-4 with TRBJ2-1; 10 bases line up with TRBD1. The TCR was taken from a person between 18 and 65 years old who received the Ad26.COV2.S COVID-19 vaccine or a placebo. Sequenced here: peripheral blood, sampled in a trial of Ad26.COV2.S vaccine versus placebo. CDR3 amino acids: CASRGQGDNEQFF. The CDR3 region has the DNA TGTGCCAGCAGAGGACAGGGGGACAATGAGCAGTTCTTC.